What follows describes a single TCR beta chain. This sample is drawn from a study of T cells in tuberculosis. Germline CDR1 reads SGHRS; CDR2 reads YFSETQ. V lost 3 bases and J lost 7, with 19 bases in between. The CDR3 runs to 15 residues. Clones were read by immunoSEQ multiplex PCR, and TCRdb kept only the in-frame ones, dropping some. Of some 40,000 clones in the sample, roughly 95% were seen once. Time point noted: new active TB diagnosis, blood taken before or within 7 days of starting treatment. Each patient had positive sputum smear microscopy and/or positive culture. This receptor was taken from an adult with tuberculosis. The chain couples TRBV5-1 to TRBJ1-2; D unclear. Sequenced material: PBMCs, taken at tuberculosis diagnosis. CDR3 sequence reads: CASSSGILGYGGYTF. Written as DNA, the CDR3 is TGCGCCAGCAGCTCGGGGATACTTGGTTATGGTGGCTACACCTTC.